These 18 T cell receptor beta chains were all obtained from the same sample, sequenced in a study of cytomegalovirus exposure and HLA in healthy donors. Method: immunoSEQ multiplex PCR; TCRdb's copy keeps in-frame clones and lacks some. The sample comprises roughly 130,000 clones, about 88% of which are singletons, and about 1.5% rests with the top ten. The source material was PBMCs. The receptors were sampled from a man between 25 and 39 years old in good health and CMV-seronegative.

The chain employs TRBV5-1 and TRBJ2-3, with 9 bases fitting TRBD1. V shed 2 bases and J 4 bases; nucleotides not matched to a gene: 5. This CDR3 comprises 15 residues. Germline V gene data show CDR1 as SGHRS and CDR2 as YFSETQ. The CDR3 DNA reads TGCGCCAGCAGCTTAGGGGACAGGGTGGCAGATACGCAGTATTTT. This sequence encodes CASSLGDRVADTQYF.

This chain joins TRBV7-3 and TRBJ2-1; 14 bases fit TRBD2. Trimming at V came to 4 bases and at J to 6 bases, leaving 14 bases not matched to a gene. In germline, CDR1 is SGHTA, CDR2 FQGTGA. This CDR3 has 19 amino acids. The CDR3 loop is CASSSPGTSGSNLGNEQFF. The CDR3 DNA reads TGTGCCAGCAGCTCTCCCGGGACTAGCGGGAGTAACTTAGGCAATGAGCAGTTCTTC. Full variable domain (remainder filled in from reference TRBV7-3 and TRBJ2-1): GAGVSQTPSNKVTEKGKYVELRCDPISGHTALYWYRQSLGQGPEFLIYFQGTGAADDSGLPNDRFFAVRPEGSVSTLKIQRTERGDSAVYLCASSSPGTSGSNLGNEQFFGPGTRLTVL.

The CDR3 DNA reads as TGTGCCAGCACAGGGAACACTGAAGCTTTCTTT. Translated, it gives CASTGNTEAFF. This chain links TRBV28 with TRBJ1-1; D remains ambiguous. V was trimmed by 7 bases and J by 1 base, leaving 4 bases between them. This CDR3 spans 11 amino acids. Germline V gene sequence: CDR1 MDHEN, CDR2 SYDVKM.

V is TRBV6-1 and J is TRBJ1-2, with 7 bases matching TRBD1. CDR1 is MNHNS and CDR2 is SASEGT in the germline V gene. Trimming took 7 bases from V and 5 from J; bases not matched to a gene: 10. There are 14 residues in the CDR3. CDR3: CASTSGRGQYGYTF. DNA for the CDR3: TGTGCCAGCACCTCCGGGAGGGGACAGTATGGCTACACCTTC.

The chain joins TRBV27 to TRBJ2-3; no reliable D call. The CDR3 covers 14 residues. Trimming shortened V by 3 bases and J by 5 bases, and 12 bases separated the two germline ends. Germline lookup yields CDR1 MNHEY and CDR2 SMNVEV (reference sequence). The CDR3 reads CASSLLSYRDTQYF. The CDR3 nucleotides read TGTGCCAGCAGTTTGCTAAGCTATCGAGATACGCAGTATTTT.

The chain is built from TRBV5-6 and TRBJ1-4; no clear D. Germline CDR1 SGHDT, CDR2 YYEEEE. The CDR3 has 16 amino acids. V lost 4 bases, J lost 7 bases, and 20 bases lay in between. The CDR3 bases are TGTGCCAGCAGCCGTTCCATACAGTTGGGTGGTGAAAAACTGTTTTTT. Translation gives CASSRSIQLGGEKLFF.

CDR3 nucleotide sequence: TGTGCCAGCAGAGGCCTTTTAGCGGGAGGCCCCAATGAGCAGTTCTTC. This codes for CASRGLLAGGPNEQFF. The chain combines TRBV2 with TRBJ2-1; TRBD2 matches at 10 bases. The ends lost 6 bases at V and 6 bases at J; junction bases unmatched: 11. The CDR3 spans 16 residues. Germline CDR1 reads SNHLY; CDR2 reads FYNNEI.

This clone was observed a few times. The chain employs TRBV12-5 and TRBJ1-2; D not certain. Between the trimmed V and J ends, which lost 1 base and 8 bases, there was a span of 11 bases. CDR3 length: 13 residues. From germline, CDR1 is LGHNT and CDR2 FRNRAP. CDR3 sequence reads: CASGLALMVGYTF. The CDR3 DNA reads TGTGCTAGTGGTTTGGCACTGATGGTCGGCTACACCTTC.

The rearrangement uses TRBV7-2 and TRBJ1-2; 7 nucleotides match TRBD1. Losses at the gene ends were 5 bases for V and 0 bases for J; bases not matched to a gene: 6. From germline, CDR1 is SGHTA and CDR2 FQGNSA. CDR3 length: 15 residues. CDR3 residues: CASSLDREANYGYTF. The DNA for the CDR3 is TGTGCCAGCAGCCTAGACAGGGAAGCTAACTATGGCTACACCTTC.

This chain uses TRBV5-4 with TRBJ2-5, with TRBD1 identical over 12 bases. CDR3 length equals 16 residues. Germline lookup yields CDR1 SGHNT and CDR2 YYREEE (reference sequence). The J segment lost 5 bases and the V segment lost 4 bases, leaving 9 bases of the junction unmatched. The CDR3 is CASSQGDRGLRETQYF. The CDR3 DNA is TGTGCCAGCAGCCAAGGGGACAGGGGGCTTAGGGAGACCCAGTACTTC.

This clone was counted once. The chain uses TRBV30 and TRBJ2-1; 8 nucleotides agree with TRBD1. This CDR3 is 16 amino acids long. The J segment lost 8 bases and the V segment lost 4 bases, leaving 16 bases of the junction unmatched. In germline, CDR1 is GTSNPN, CDR2 SVGIG (reference sequence). In nucleotides, the CDR3 is TGTGCCTGGACTGGAGAGGACAGGGTAATGGTCGATGAGCAGTTCTTC. Translated, it gives CAWTGEDRVMVDEQFF.

The chain is built from TRBV5-6 and TRBJ1-1, with 10 bases fitting TRBD1. Per the germline V gene, CDR1 is SGHDT and CDR2 is YYEEEE. This CDR3 region has 15 residues. J gave up 1 base and V 4 bases, and 4 bases lay outside the gene matches. The CDR3 DNA reads as TGTGCCAGCAGCGGCCGGGACAGGGGGAACACTGAAGCTTTCTTT. Translation: CASSGRDRGNTEAFF.

This sequence joins TRBV7-7 and TRBJ2-5; D ambiguous. This CDR3 is built from 17 residues. The V end was cut by 0 bases, the J end by 2 bases, with 16 bases between. CDR1 and CDR2 from the germline V gene are SSHAT and FNYEAQ (reference sequence). The CDR3 sequence is CASSLAVTRWAQETQYF. For the CDR3, the DNA is TGTGCCAGCAGCTTAGCGGTGACACGATGGGCACAAGAGACCCAGTACTTC.

V gene TRBV5-4 combines with J gene TRBJ2-5; 9 bases align to TRBD1. Germline CDR1 is SGHNT and CDR2 is YYREEE (reference sequence). V lost 4 bases and J lost 1; bases outside the gene matches: 14. The CDR3 loop spans 18 amino acids. The CDR3 loop is CASSLELQGAIIQETQYF. CDR3 coding DNA: TGTGCCAGCAGCCTCGAGTTACAGGGGGCGATTATCCAAGAGACCCAGTACTTC.

V gene TRBV6-6 combines with J gene TRBJ2-1; 8 bases map to TRBD1. Germline loops: CDR1 MNHNY, CDR2 SVGAGI (reference sequence). The CDR3 totals 14 residues. The J segment lost 8 bases and the V segment lost 1 base, leaving 4 bases of the junction unmatched. Here the CDR3 reads CASSYWEQGDEQFF. In DNA, the CDR3 is TGTGCCAGCAGTTACTGGGAACAGGGGGATGAGCAGTTCTTC.

The gene calls are TRBV10-3 and TRBJ2-5; no reliable D call. The CDR3 consists of 12 residues. Between the trimmed V and J ends, which lost 8 bases and 4 bases, there was a span of 11 bases. The germline V gene encodes CDR1 ENHRY and CDR2 SYGVKD. CDR3 region: CAIFGRSETQYF. DNA for the CDR3: TGTGCCATCTTTGGCCGATCAGAGACCCAGTACTTC.

The chain combines TRBV11-2 with TRBJ2-1; 12 nucleotides align to TRBD2. The CDR3 consists of 16 residues. The V and J ends lost 5 bases and 4 bases, in that order; junction bases with no gene match: 6. CDR1 and CDR2 from the germline V gene are SGHAT and FQNNGV. CDR3 DNA: TGTGCCAGCAGCCCCCCGGGACTAGCGGGTTACAATGAGCAGTTCTTC. As protein: CASSPPGLAGYNEQFF.

This chain connects TRBV5-4 to TRBJ2-3; the D gene is possibly TRBD2 (5 bases). The CDR3 covers 17 residues. CDR1 is SGHNT, CDR2 YYREEE, per germline (reference sequence). V was shortened by 3 bases and J by 0 bases, with 17 bases between the two germline ends. CDR3 sequence reads: CASSSLSGLASTDTQYF. In nucleotides, the CDR3 is TGTGCCAGCAGCTCCCTCAGCGGCTTAGCAAGCACAGATACGCAGTATTTT. Variable domain in full (rest from reference TRBV5-4 and TRBJ2-3): ETGVTQSPTHLIKTRGQQVTLRCSSQSGHNTVSWYQQALGQGPQFIFQYYREEENGRGNFPPRFSGLQFPNYSSELNVNALELDDSALYLCASSSLSGLASTDTQYFGPGTRLTVL.